A single sample gave rise to the 2 T cell receptor beta chains below, sequenced in a study of identical twins. Via MiXCR, TCRdb re-called the 5' RACE reads, giving one row per CDR3 protein. The data hold 550,000 to 700,000 distinct CDR3 sequences, with more than 9% observed a single time. These sequences were also reported in another study, on yellow fever vaccine responses in identical twins.

Sequenced input: PBMCs. These receptors came from a woman younger than 30 in good health.

The genes are TRBV5-1 and TRBJ1-1; no definite D call. The CDR3 is 15 amino acids. Germline V gene sequence: CDR1 SGHRS, CDR2 YFSETQ. V lost 0 bases to trimming and J lost 1 base, with 10 bases between them. This CDR3 is CASSLEGTKNTEAFF. In nucleotides, the CDR3 is TGCGCCAGCAGCTTGGAAGGCACCAAGAACACTGAAGCTTTCTTT.

The gene calls are TRBV12-3 or TRBV12-4 and TRBJ2-2; the match to TRBD1 covers 9 bases. J was trimmed by 7 bases and V by 5 bases; bases with no gene match: 8. The CDR3 has 15 residues. This CDR3 reads CASSSQQGAGGELFF. The CDR3, as DNA: TGTGCCAGCAGTAGCCAACAGGGGGCCGGCGGGGAGCTGTTTTTT.